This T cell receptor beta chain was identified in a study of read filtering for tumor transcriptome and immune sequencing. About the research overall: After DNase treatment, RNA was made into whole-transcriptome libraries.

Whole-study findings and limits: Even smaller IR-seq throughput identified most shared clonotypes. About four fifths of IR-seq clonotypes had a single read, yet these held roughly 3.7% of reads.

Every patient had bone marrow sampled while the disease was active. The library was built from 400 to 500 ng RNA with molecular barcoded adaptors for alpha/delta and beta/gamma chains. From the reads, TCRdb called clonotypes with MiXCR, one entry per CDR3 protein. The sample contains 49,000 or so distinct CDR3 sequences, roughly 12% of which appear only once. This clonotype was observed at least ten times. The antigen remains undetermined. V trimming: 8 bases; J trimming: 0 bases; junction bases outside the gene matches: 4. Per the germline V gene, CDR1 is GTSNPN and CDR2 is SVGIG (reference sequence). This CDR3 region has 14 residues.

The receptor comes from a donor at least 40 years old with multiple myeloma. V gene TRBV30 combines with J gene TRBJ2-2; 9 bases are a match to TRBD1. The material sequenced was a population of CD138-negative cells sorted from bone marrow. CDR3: CAGTGGSNTGELFF. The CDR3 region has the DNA TGTGCCGGTACAGGGGGCTCGAACACCGGGGAGCTGTTTTTT.